Below, 19 T cell receptor beta chains from the same sample are listed, as sequenced in a study of OX40 agonist ivuxolimab in advanced cancers. TCRdb's copy holds only in-frame clones and misses some; the assay was immunoSEQ multiplex PCR. The data show fewer than 90,000 clones, about 87% seen once. The sample here was CD4+ or CD8+ T cells sorted from blood, taken in a trial of the OX40 agonist ivuxolimab. All receptors come from an adult with an advanced solid tumor such as melanoma, head and neck, liver or kidney cancer.

The chain is built from TRBV19 and TRBJ2-7, with 8 bases identical to TRBD1. The CDR3 consists of 14 residues. Trimming removed 6 bases from V and 1 base from J; junction bases left unmatched: 5. Germline values: CDR1 LNHDA, CDR2 SQIVND (reference sequence). The CDR3 nucleotides read TGTGCCAGTAGGGACAGGGAGGATTCCTACGAGCAGTACTTC. This codes for CASRDREDSYEQYF. The whole variable domain, remainder taken from reference TRBV19 and TRBJ2-7, is DGGITQSPKYLFRKEGQNVTLSCEQNLNHDAMYWYRQDPGQGLRLIYYSQIVNDFQKGDIAEGYSVSREKKESFPLTVTSAQKNPTAFYLCASRDREDSYEQYFGPGTRLTVT.

CDR3 sequence (DNA): TGTGCCAGCAGCCCCGACCAGGGGTGGACTGAAGCTTTCTTT. Encoded protein: CASSPDQGWTEAFF. The chain combines TRBV6-5 with TRBJ1-1; possible D gene TRBD1, 6 bases. The CDR3 runs to 14 residues. Trimming took off 6 bases at V and 5 bases at J, with 16 bases between the two ends. From germline, CDR1 is MNHEY and CDR2 SVGAGI.

The chain is built from TRBV7-2 and TRBJ2-3; 9 bases are shared with TRBD1. Germline V gene data show CDR1 as SGHTA and CDR2 as FQGNSA. The CDR3 runs 15 residues. V shed 4 bases, J shed 5 bases, and the junction held 7 bases outside the gene matches. CDR3 sequence reads: CASSSPGQGRDTQYF. CDR3 nucleotides: TGTGCCAGCAGCTCGCCGGGACAGGGACGAGATACGCAGTATTTT.

This chain uses TRBV2 with TRBJ1-6, with a possible D match to TRBD1 (6 bases). CDR3 length equals 15 residues. CDR1 SNHLY and CDR2 FYNNEI come from the germline V gene. The ends were cut back, 5 bases at V and 3 bases at J, with 11 bases in the middle. This chain's CDR3 is CASSTTGNYNSPLHF. DNA for the CDR3: TGTGCCAGCAGTACGACAGGCAACTATAATTCACCCCTCCACTTT.

Notes on this clone: A read error may produce the germline difference seen at one junction end. The rearrangement uses TRBV28 and TRBJ1-2, with D maybe TRBD1 (5 bases). Germline V gene sequence: CDR1 MDHEN, CDR2 SYDVKM. CDR3 size: 11 residues. DNA for the CDR3: TGTGCCAGCAGTTTTTGGGGGACCCGGATCTTC. It encodes CASSFWGTRIF.

The CDR3 region has the DNA TGTGCCAGCAGTGAGGAACCGGGACAGGGCTATGGCTACACCTTC. Translating it yields CASSEEPGQGYGYTF. J is TRBJ1-2 and V is TRBV25-1, with 9 bases that match TRBD1. Germline V lookup: CDR1 MGHDK, CDR2 SYGVNS. V lost 3 bases and J lost 4; bases outside the gene matches: 6. The CDR3 has 15 amino acids.

The chain is built from TRBV28 and TRBJ1-1; possibly TRBD1 for D (6 bases). The CDR3 totals 15 residues. V was trimmed by 5 bases and J by 5 bases, leaving 18 bases between them. Germline V gives CDR1 MDHEN, CDR2 SYDVKM. The CDR3 DNA follows: TGTGCCAGCAGTCCGACCCGGGGGGCGAGAACTGAAGCTTTCTTT. Protein sequence: CASSPTRGARTEAFF.

V and J are TRBV6-5 and TRBJ2-3; no clear D gene. Trimming removed 0 bases from V and 2 bases from J, with 6 bases in between. Per germline, CDR1 MNHEY and CDR2 SVGAGI. This CDR3 contains 14 residues. The CDR3 sequence: CASSYSRYTDTQYF. For the CDR3, the DNA is TGTGCCAGCAGTTACTCTCGGTACACAGATACGCAGTATTTT.

The chain joins TRBV7-3 to TRBJ2-3; perhaps TRBD2 as D (6 bases). Germline CDR1 reads SGHTA; CDR2 reads FQGTGA. The germline V and J ends were trimmed by 6 bases and 12 bases, with 16 bases remaining between them. The CDR3 consists of 12 residues. The DNA of the CDR3 is TGTGCCAGCAGGTCCGGGGGAGCCCATCAGTATTTT. Protein product: CASRSGGAHQYF.

This clone was seen more than once but under ten times. Within the sample, other DNA sequences also encode this same CDR3. The gene calls are TRBV5-4 and TRBJ2-7; no reliable D call. Trimming removed 0 bases at V and 2 bases at J, with 9 bases between. The germline V gene has CDR1 SGHNT and CDR2 YYREEE (reference sequence). The CDR3 covers 14 residues. The CDR3: CASSLGQETYEQYF. In nucleotides, the CDR3 is TGTGCCAGCAGCTTGGGCCAGGAGACCTACGAGCAGTACTTC.

V usage is TRBV16 and J usage is TRBJ1-5; D is possibly TRBD1 (6 bases). Trimming stripped 0 bases from V and 7 bases from J, with 13 bases between. The CDR3 contains 15 residues. Germline values: CDR1 KGHSY, CDR2 FQNENV. CDR3 nucleotides: TGTGCCAGCAGCCAATCAGGGGGGGGCTGGCAGCCCCAGCATTTT. This translates into CASSQSGGGWQPQHF.

The rearrangement links TRBV19 to TRBJ1-1; no reliable D call. CDR3 length: 16 residues. Germline-derived CDR1 and CDR2 are LNHDA and SQIVND (reference sequence). Deletions cut 3 bases from V and 6 bases from J, with 20 bases between. The CDR3 protein is CASSMETLRWTSEAFF. For the CDR3, the DNA is TGTGCCAGTAGTATGGAGACCCTGCGATGGACTTCTGAAGCTTTCTTT.

The chain joins TRBV19 to TRBJ2-1, with 8 bases that match TRBD2. After removal of 2 bases from V and 3 bases from J, the junction contained 9 bases not matched to a gene. This CDR3 region has 17 residues. In germline, CDR1 is LNHDA, CDR2 SQIVND (reference sequence). CDR3: CASSIRSSGAIYNEQFF. In nucleotides, the CDR3 is TGTGCCAGTAGTATACGGAGTAGCGGGGCGATCTACAATGAGCAGTTCTTC.

This clone was found once. This chain joins TRBV6-1 and TRBJ2-1; perhaps D is TRBD1 or TRBD2 (5 bases each). V was pared by 8 bases and J by 7 bases, with 18 bases between. This CDR3 spans 14 amino acids. Looked up from germline, CDR1 is MNHNS and CDR2 is SASEGT. CDR3 region: CASAGFGTTNEQFF. CDR3 bases: TGTGCCAGCGCGGGCTTCGGGACCACAAATGAGCAGTTCTTC.

This chain uses TRBV5-1 with TRBJ2-7, with D unresolved. This CDR3 is built from 13 residues. From germline, CDR1 is SGHRS and CDR2 YFSETQ. The germline V and J ends were trimmed by 0 bases and 6 bases, with 10 bases remaining between them. The CDR3 loop reads CASSLVPGSEQYV. The CDR3 DNA follows: TGCGCCAGCAGCTTGGTCCCCGGGTCCGAGCAGTACGTC.

This sequence joins TRBV7-2 and TRBJ1-3, with D possibly TRBD1 on 5 matching bases. Deletions cut 4 bases from V and 0 bases from J, with 13 bases between. Germline V gene sequence: CDR1 SGHTA, CDR2 FQGNSA. The CDR3 is 16 amino acids. CDR3 DNA sequence: TGTGCCAGCAGCTCCCGACAGAGAATCTCTGGAAACACCATATATTTT. Its protein product is CASSSRQRISGNTIYF.

V is TRBV5-6 and J is TRBJ1-2; D gene ambiguous. The CDR3 runs 16 residues. Germline CDR1 reads SGHDT; CDR2 reads YYEEEE. The germline V and J ends were trimmed by 5 bases and 0 bases, with 17 bases remaining between them. CDR3 region: CASSPGSFRTNYGYTF. The DNA for the CDR3 is TGTGCCAGCAGTCCTGGATCGTTTCGGACTAACTATGGCTACACCTTC.

V is TRBV27 and J is TRBJ2-5; 9 nucleotides agree with TRBD1. The germline V gene has CDR1 MNHEY and CDR2 SMNVEV (reference sequence). J gave up 4 bases and V 2 bases, and 5 bases lay outside the gene matches. The length of the CDR3 is 15 residues. The CDR3 DNA reads as TGTGCCAGCAGTTTAAGGAGACAGGGGGGAGAGACCCAGTACTTC. The encoded protein is CASSLRRQGGETQYF.

This chain connects TRBV20-1 to TRBJ2-3; D is ambiguous. Looked up from germline, CDR1 is DFQATT and CDR2 is SNEGSKA (reference sequence). Trimming removed 5 bases from V and 4 bases from J, with 4 bases in between. The CDR3 contains 10 residues. The CDR3 DNA follows: TGCAGTGCTGCGGCAGATACGCAGTATTTT. This translates into CSAAADTQYF.